This entry is about one T cell receptor (beta chain). This entry is derived from a study of blood T cell repertoires in COVID-19. Turning to the study itself: COVID-19 samples from acute and convalescent phases originated in the United States, Italy and Spain. PBMCs, B-cell-depleted T cells, or T cells were the source of the cDNA or gDNA that made up the material.

Seattle patients were enrolled during active infection and followed longitudinally. Assay used: immunoSEQ multiplex PCR; TCRdb lists only in-frame clones, some missing. The repertoire holds around 120,000 clones, with 90% as singletons. The V end was cut by 4 bases, the J end by 5 bases, with 20 bases between. The CDR3 spans 16 residues. The germline CDR1 and CDR2 sequences are SGHAT and FQNNGV. The clonotype was recovered from a man aged 55 to 70 with COVID-19, enrolled during active disease. Specimen: peripheral blood. The chain combines TRBV11-2 with TRBJ2-5; tentative D call: TRBD1 (8 bases). CDR3 coding DNA: TGTGCCAGCAGCTCGCCGGGGGGACAGGCGGGGGAGACCCAGTACTTC. Its translation: CASSSPGGQAGETQYF.